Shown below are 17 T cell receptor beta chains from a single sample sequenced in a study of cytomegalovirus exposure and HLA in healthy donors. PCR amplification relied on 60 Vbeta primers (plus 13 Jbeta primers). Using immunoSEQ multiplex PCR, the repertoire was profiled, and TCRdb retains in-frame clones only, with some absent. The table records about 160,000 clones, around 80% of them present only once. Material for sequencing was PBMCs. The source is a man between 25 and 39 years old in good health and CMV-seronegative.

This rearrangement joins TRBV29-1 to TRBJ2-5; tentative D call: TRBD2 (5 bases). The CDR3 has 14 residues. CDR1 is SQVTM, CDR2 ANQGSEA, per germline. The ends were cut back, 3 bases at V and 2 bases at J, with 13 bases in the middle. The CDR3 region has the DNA TGCAGCGTTGATACAGCGGTTCGACAAGAGACCCAGTACTTC. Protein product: CSVDTAVRQETQYF.

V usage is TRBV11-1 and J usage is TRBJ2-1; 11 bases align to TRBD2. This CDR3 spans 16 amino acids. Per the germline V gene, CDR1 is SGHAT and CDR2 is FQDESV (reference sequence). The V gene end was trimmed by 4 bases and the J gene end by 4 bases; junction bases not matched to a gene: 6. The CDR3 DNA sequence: TGTGCCAGCAGCTACTATACTAGCGGGAGTTACAATGAGCAGTTCTTC. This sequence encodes CASSYYTSGSYNEQFF.

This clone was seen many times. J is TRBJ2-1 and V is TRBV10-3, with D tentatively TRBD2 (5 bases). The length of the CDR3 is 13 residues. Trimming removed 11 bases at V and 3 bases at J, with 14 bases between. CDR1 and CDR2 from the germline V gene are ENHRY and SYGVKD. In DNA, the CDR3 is TGTGCCCCCCTAGCCTCTGTCTACAATGAGCAGTTCTTC. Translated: CAPLASVYNEQFF.

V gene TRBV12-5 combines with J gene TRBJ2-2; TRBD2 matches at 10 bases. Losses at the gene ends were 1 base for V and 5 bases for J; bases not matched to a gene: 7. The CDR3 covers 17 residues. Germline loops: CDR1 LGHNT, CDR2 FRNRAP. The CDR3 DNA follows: TGTGCTAGTGGTTTGGGTCCTGGGACTAGCGAAACCGGGGAGCTGTTTTTT. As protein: CASGLGPGTSETGELFF.

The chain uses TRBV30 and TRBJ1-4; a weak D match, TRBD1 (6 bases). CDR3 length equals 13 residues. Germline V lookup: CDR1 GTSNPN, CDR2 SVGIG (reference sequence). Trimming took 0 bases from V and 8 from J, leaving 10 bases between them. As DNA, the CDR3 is TGTGCCTGGAGTGTACAGGGAGGGGAAAAACTGTTTTTT. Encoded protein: CAWSVQGGEKLFF.

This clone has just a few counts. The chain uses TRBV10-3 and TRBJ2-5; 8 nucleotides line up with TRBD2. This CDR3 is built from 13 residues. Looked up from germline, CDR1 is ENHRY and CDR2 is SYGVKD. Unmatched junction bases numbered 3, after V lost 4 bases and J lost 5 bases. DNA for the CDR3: TGTGCCATCAGTGCTGGCGGGGGGGAGACCCAGTACTTC. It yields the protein CAISAGGGETQYF.

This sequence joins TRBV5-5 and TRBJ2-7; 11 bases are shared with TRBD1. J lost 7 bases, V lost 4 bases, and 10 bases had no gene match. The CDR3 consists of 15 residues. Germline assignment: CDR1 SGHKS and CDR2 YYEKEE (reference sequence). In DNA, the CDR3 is TGTGCCAGCAGCGCCCCCGGACAGGGGGCGCGGGAGCAGTACTTC. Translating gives CASSAPGQGAREQYF.

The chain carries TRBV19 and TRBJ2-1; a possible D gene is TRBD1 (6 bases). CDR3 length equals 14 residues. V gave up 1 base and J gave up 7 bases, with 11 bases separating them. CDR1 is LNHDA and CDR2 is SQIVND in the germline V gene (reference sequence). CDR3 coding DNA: TGTGCCAGTAGTATAGTACAGGGTAATAATGAGCAGTTCTTC. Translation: CASSIVQGNNEQFF.

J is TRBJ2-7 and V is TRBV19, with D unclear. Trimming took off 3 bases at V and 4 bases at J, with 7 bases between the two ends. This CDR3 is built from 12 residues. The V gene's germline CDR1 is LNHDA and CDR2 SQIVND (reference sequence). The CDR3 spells CASSIAGYEQYF. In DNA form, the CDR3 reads TGTGCCAGTAGTATCGCCGGGTACGAGCAGTACTTC.

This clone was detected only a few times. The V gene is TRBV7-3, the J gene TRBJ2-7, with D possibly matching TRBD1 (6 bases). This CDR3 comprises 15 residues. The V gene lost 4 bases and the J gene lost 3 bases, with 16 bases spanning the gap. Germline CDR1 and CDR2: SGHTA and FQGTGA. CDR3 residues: CASSYGQRGFYEQYF. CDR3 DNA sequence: TGTGCCAGCAGCTACGGACAGCGAGGGTTCTACGAGCAGTACTTC.

CDR3 in amino acids: CASSQDLGVGGQPQHF. CDR3 nucleotides: TGCGCCAGCAGCCAAGATTTGGGGGTCGGGGGGCAGCCCCAGCATTTT. This chain uses TRBV4-3 with TRBJ1-5; TRBD1 might be the D (5 bases). Germline lookup yields CDR1 LGHNA and CDR2 YSLEER. The CDR3 covers 16 residues. With 0 bases removed from V and 7 bases from J, the gap between germline ends came to 16 bases.

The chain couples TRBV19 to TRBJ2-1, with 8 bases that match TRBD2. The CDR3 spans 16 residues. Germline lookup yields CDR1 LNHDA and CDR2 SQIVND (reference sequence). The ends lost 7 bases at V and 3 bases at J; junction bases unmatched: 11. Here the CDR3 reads CASTETSGTFYNEQFF. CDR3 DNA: TGTGCCAGTACCGAAACTAGCGGTACTTTCTACAATGAGCAGTTCTTC.

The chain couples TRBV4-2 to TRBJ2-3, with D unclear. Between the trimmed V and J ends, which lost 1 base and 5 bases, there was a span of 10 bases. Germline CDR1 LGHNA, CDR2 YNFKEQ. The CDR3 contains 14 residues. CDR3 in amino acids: CASSQVPSGDTQYF. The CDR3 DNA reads TGTGCCAGCAGCCAAGTTCCCTCGGGAGATACGCAGTATTTT.

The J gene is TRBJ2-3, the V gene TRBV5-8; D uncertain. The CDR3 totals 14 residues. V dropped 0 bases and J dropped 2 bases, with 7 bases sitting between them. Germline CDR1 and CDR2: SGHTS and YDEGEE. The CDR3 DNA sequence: TGTGCCAGCAGCTTGGCCAGCGTCACAGATACGCAGTATTTT. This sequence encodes CASSLASVTDTQYF. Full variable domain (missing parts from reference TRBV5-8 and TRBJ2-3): EAGVTQSPTHLIKTRGQQATLRCSPISGHTSVYWYQQALGLGLQFLLWYDEGEERNRGNFPPRFSGRQFPNYSSELNVNALELEDSALYLCASSLASVTDTQYFGPGTRLTVL.

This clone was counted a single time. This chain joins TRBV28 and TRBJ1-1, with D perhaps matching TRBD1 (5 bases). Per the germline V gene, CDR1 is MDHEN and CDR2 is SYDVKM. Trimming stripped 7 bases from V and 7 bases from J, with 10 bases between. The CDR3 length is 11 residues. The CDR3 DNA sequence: TGTGCCAGCACTGGGACTCTTGAAGCTTTCTTT. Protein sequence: CASTGTLEAFF.

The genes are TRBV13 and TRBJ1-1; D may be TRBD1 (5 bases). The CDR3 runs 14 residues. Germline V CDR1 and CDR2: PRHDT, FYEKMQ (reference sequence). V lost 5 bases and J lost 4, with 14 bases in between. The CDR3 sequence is CASSQRGGTTEAFF. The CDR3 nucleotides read TGTGCCAGCAGCCAGCGCGGGGGGACCACTGAAGCTTTCTTT.

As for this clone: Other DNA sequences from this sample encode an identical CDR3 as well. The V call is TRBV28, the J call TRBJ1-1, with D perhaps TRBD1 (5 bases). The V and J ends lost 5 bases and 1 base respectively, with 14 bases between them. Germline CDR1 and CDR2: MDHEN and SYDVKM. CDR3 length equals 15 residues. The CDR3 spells CASSERQSSNTEAFF. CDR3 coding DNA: TGTGCCAGCAGTGAAAGACAGTCATCGAACACTGAAGCTTTCTTT.